Sequencing of this T cell receptor beta chain was carried out in a study of blood T cells in healthy people across ages. The second PCR ran roughly 7 to 12 cycles with a sample-barcoded 5' primer and J-beta primers. Each CDR3 protein is one row after TCRdb ran MiXCR on the 5' RACE reads. The data show around 1,000,000 distinct CDR3 sequences, with 25% seen just once and approximately 0.75% held by the top ten. In germline, CDR1 is LGHNA, CDR2 YSLEER. The CDR3 is made up of 13 amino acids. There are many counts of this clonotype. One junction end disagrees with the germline gene, perhaps due to a read error. These data were likewise used in another study, on T cells of mothers and their children.

The specimen was blood. V usage is TRBV4-3 and J usage is TRBJ2-7; D may be TRBD1 or TRBD2 (5 bases each). The receptor was derived from a girl aged 2 to 9 in good health. The CDR3 DNA is TGTGCCAGCAGCCAAGATAGGGGAGTCGAGCAGTACTTC. This translates into CASSQDRGVEQYF.